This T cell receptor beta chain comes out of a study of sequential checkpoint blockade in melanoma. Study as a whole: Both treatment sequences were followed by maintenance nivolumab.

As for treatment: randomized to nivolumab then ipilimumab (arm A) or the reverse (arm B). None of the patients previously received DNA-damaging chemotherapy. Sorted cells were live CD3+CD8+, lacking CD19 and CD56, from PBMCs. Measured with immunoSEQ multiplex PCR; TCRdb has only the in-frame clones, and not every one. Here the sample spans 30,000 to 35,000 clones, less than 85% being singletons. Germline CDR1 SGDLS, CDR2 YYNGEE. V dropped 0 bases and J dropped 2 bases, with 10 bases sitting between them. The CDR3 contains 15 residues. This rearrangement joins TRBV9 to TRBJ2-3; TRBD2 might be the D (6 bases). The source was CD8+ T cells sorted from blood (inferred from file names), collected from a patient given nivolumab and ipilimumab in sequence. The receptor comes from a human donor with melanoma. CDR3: CASSVEPSATDTQYF. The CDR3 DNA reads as TGTGCCAGCAGCGTAGAGCCTAGCGCCACAGATACGCAGTATTTT.